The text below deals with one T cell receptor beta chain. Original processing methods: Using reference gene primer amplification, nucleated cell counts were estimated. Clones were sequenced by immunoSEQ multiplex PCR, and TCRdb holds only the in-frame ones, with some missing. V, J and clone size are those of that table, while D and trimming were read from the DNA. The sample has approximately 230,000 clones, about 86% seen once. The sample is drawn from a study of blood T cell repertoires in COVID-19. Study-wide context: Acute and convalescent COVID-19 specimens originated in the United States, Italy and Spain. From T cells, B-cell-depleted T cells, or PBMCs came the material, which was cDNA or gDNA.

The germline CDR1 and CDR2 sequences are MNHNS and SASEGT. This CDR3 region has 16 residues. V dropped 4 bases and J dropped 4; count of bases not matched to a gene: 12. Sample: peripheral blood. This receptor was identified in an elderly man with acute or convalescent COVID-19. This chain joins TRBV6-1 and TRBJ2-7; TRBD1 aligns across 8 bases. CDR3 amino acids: CASSAIPGQAIYEQYF. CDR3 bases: TGTGCCAGCAGTGCTATACCGGGACAGGCAATTTACGAGCAGTACTTC.